In its sample, the clone carrying this T cell receptor (beta chain) was seen once. Its target is not known. V dropped 3 bases and J dropped 4 bases, with 22 bases sitting between them. This CDR3 contains 18 residues. Looked up from germline, CDR1 is SGHTA and CDR2 is FQGTGA. This sample was taken from a study of cytomegalovirus exposure and HLA in healthy donors. For the study at large: Previous work identified 120 million or so unique TCR beta sequences from 150 million to 200 million T cells. Assignment to the Caucasian-associated ancestry cluster applied to approximately 80% of the approximately 400 genotyped donors. Points from the study as a whole: Immune exposure information comprised only CMV serostatus. Roughly uniform depth of sequencing across donors was assumed in presence/absence analyses.

The PCR ran on 60 Vbeta and 13 Jbeta primers. Repertoires were generated with immunoSEQ multiplex PCR, while TCRdb's copy carries only in-frame clones and drops some. The table includes some 150,000 clones, 77% detected once. V is TRBV7-3 and J is TRBJ2-1, with D perhaps matching TRBD2 (5 bases). The source material was PBMCs. This TCR derives from a male donor in good health and CMV-seronegative. The CDR3 loop reads CASSFIGFGSEGYNEQFF. The CDR3 nucleotides are TGTGCCAGCAGCTTTATAGGGTTTGGTAGCGAAGGGTACAATGAGCAGTTCTTC.